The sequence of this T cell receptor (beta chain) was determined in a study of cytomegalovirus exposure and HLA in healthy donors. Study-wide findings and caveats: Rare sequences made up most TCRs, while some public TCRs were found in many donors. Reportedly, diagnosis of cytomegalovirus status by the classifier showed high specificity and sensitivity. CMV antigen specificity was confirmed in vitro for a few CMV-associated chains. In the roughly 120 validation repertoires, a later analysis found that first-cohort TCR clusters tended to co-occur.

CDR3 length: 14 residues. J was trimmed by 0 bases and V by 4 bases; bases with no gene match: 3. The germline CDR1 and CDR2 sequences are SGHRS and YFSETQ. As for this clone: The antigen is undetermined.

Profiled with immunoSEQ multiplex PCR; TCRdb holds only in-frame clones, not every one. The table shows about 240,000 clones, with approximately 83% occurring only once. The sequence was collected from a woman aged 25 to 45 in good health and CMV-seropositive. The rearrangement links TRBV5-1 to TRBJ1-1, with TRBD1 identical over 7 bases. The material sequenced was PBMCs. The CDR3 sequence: CASSTDRMNTEAFF. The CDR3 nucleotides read TGCGCCAGCAGCACGGACAGGATGAACACTGAAGCTTTCTTT.